What follows describes a single TCR beta chain. Its cognate antigen has yet to be identified. Per-base qualities were not stored, and no clone one base away is much larger. Libraries were constructed by the immunoSEQ multiplex PCR assay. TCRdb mirrors the immuneACCESS table, restricted to in-frame sequences. Some clones are absent from its copies; in checked studies, under half trace to an unresolved V gene, and the reason for the others is unknown. The sample data list just over 40,000 clones, and 75% to 90% of these were observed just once. Around 5% of the sample comes from the top ten. The entry originates in a study of T cell changes during pregnancy in multiple sclerosis (dated by TCRdb to about 2019). Some background on the complete study: In women with multiple sclerosis, the researchers looked at how the T cell repertoire shifted as pregnancy progressed.

Based on the germline V gene, the CDR1 and CDR2 sequences are SGHAT and FQNNGV. Trimming at the junction amounts to 4 bases on V and 3 bases on J, and the germline ends lie 22 bases apart. The cysteine opens and the phenylalanine closes a CDR3 of 18 amino acids. The only DNA kept is the CDR3, 54 bases in frame from the first base. The rearranged chain carries TRBV11-2 and TRBJ2-4; the D gene lacks a confident call. Sample: peripheral blood, taken in the first trimester of pregnancy. The TCR sequence derives from a female donor in good health, enrolled as a control in a pregnancy study. Here the CDR3 is given as CASSSRSTLAPGKNIQYF. The DNA reads as follows: TGTGCCAGCAGCTCACGGAGCACTCTCGCCCCCGGCAAAAACATTCAGTACTTC.